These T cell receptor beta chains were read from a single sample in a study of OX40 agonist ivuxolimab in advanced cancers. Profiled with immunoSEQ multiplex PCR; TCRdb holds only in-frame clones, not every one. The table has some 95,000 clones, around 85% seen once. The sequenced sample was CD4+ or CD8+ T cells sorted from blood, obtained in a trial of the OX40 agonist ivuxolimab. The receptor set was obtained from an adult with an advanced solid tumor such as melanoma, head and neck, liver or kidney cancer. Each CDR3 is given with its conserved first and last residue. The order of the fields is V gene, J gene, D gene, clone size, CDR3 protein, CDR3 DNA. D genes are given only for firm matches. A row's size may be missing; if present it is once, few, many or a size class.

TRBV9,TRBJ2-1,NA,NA,CASSADVEQFF,TGTGCCAGCAGTGCAGACGTGGAGCAGTTCTTC
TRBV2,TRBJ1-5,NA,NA,CASSERSGNQPQHF,TGTGCCAGCAGTGAAAGGTCAGGTAATCAGCCCCAGCATTTT
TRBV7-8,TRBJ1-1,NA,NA,CASSLLSGAQAEAFF,TGTGCCAGCAGCTTACTTTCTGGGGCGCAGGCTGAAGCTTTCTTT
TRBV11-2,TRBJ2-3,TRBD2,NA,CASSLLAGVGDTQYF,TGTGCCAGCAGCCTACTAGCGGGAGTGGGAGATACGCAGTATTTT
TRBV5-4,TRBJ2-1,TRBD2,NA,CASSFSLAGDQQFF,TGTGCCAGCAGCTTCTCACTAGCGGGAGATCAGCAGTTCTTC
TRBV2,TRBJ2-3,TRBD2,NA,CAISSGMGTDTQYF,TGTGCCATTTCTAGCGGGATGGGCACAGATACGCAGTATTTT
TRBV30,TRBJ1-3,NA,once,CACASRQGARNTIYF,NA
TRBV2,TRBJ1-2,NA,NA,CASSLARYTF,TGTGCCAGCAGTTTGGCTCGCTACACCTTC
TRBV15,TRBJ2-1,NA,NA,CATSTPRADEQFF,TGTGCCACCAGCACCCCACGGGCCGATGAGCAGTTCTTC
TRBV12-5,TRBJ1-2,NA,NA,CASGLVRGRRLNYGYTF,TGTGCTAGTGGTTTGGTACGCGGCAGAAGGCTTAACTATGGCTACACCTTC
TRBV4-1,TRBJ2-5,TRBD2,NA,CASSQDRINSGRAPETQYF,TGCGCCAGCAGCCAAGACCGGATAAACAGCGGGAGGGCCCCGGAGACCCAGTACTTC
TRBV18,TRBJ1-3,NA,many,CASRTLREGNTIYF,TGTGCCAGCCGCACTTTGAGGGAAGGAAACACCATATATTTT
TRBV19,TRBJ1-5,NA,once,CASSAGYSNQPQHF,TGTGCCAGTAGCGCCGGTTATAGCAATCAGCCCCAGCATTTT
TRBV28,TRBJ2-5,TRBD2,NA,CASSLRDYNTQYF,TGTGCCAGCAGTTTACGGGACTACAATACCCAGTACTTC
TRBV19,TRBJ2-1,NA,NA,CASSPHGGVYEQFF,TGTGCCAGTTCCCCCCATGGGGGAGTCTATGAGCAGTTCTTC
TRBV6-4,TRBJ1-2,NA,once,CASTNEQPNYGYTF,TGTGCCAGCACCAACGAACAGCCAAACTATGGCTACACCTTC
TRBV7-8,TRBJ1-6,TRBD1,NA,CASSPSPGTVNNSPLHF,TGTGCCAGCAGCCCTAGCCCAGGGACAGTCAATAATTCACCCCTCCACTTT
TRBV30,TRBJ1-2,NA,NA,CAWSPDWSVLNYGYTF,TGTGCCTGGAGTCCCGATTGGTCAGTCCTTAACTATGGCTACACCTTC
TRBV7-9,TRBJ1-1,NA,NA,CASSLQGRNTEAFF,TGTGCCAGCAGCTTACAGGGGCGGAACACTGAAGCTTTCTTT
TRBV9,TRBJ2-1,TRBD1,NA,CASSVDRGHNEQFF,TGTGCCAGCAGCGTGGACAGGGGGCACAATGAGCAGTTCTTC
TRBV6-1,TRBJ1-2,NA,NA,CASSEAGDYGYTF,TGTGCCAGCAGTGAGGCGGGGGACTATGGCTACACCTTC
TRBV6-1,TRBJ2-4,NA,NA,CASAPENLAKNIQYF,TGTGCCAGCGCCCCGGAAAACCTAGCCAAAAACATTCAGTACTTC
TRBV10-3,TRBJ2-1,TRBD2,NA,CAIGRTSGSDEQFF,TGTGCCATCGGAAGGACTAGCGGGAGTGATGAGCAGTTCTTC
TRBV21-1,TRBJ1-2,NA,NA,CASSSTGERGYTF,TGTGCCAGCAGTTCGACAGGGGAGAGGGGCTACACCTTC
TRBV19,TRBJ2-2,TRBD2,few,CASRFLAGGTGELFF,TGTGCCAGTCGCTTTCTAGCGGGGGGCACCGGGGAGCTGTTTTTT
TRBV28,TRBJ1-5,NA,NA,CASSQIQPQHF,TGTGCCAGCAGCCAGATTCAGCCCCAGCATTTT
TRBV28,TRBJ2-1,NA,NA,CASSLTAYNEQFF,TGTGCCAGCAGTTTAACTGCCTACAATGAGCAGTTCTTC
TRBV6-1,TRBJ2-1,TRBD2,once,CASRGLAGAGEQFF,TGTGCCAGCAGAGGACTAGCGGGAGCAGGGGAGCAGTTCTTC
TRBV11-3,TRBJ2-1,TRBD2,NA,CASSSRGREGPSSYNEQFF,TGTGCCAGCAGCTCCCGAGGGCGGGAGGGCCCTAGCTCCTACAATGAGCAGTTCTTC
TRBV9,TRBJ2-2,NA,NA,CASSIFTGELFF,TGTGCCAGCTCCATCTTCACCGGGGAGCTGTTTTTT
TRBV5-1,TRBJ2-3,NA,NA,CASSLGWRASTDTQYF,TGCGCCAGCAGCTTGGGGTGGAGGGCTAGCACAGATACGCAGTATTTT
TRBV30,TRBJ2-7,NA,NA,CAWSVLPLGLEQYF,TGTGCCTGGAGTGTACTACCCCTCGGCCTCGAGCAGTACTTC
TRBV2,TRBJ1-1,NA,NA,CASSPQRGTEAFF,TGTGCCAGCAGTCCCCAGCGGGGCACTGAAGCTTTCTTT
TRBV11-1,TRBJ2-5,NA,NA,CASGPPGSVREETQYF,TGTGCCAGCGGCCCCCCAGGGAGCGTTCGGGAAGAGACCCAGTACTTC
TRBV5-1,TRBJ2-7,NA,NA,CASSLTGGEQYF,TGCGCCAGCAGCTTAACAGGAGGCGAGCAGTACTTC
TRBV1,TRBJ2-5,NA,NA,CTSSPRAAGLAGVETQYF,TGCACCAGCAGCCCTAGGGCCGCGGGACTAGCGGGAGTCGAGACCCAGTACTTC
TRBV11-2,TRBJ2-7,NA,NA,CASSSYRSSYEQYF,TGTGCCAGCAGCTCATACAGGAGCTCCTACGAGCAGTACTTC
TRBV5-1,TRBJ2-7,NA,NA,CASSLLTVPSYEQYF,TGCGCCAGCAGCTTGCTGACAGTTCCCTCCTACGAGCAGTACTTC
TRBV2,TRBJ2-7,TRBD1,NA,CASSGPSRQGVHEQYF,TGTGCCAGCAGTGGCCCCTCGAGACAGGGGGTACACGAGCAGTACTTC
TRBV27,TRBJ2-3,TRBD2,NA,CASSPLAGGGTDTQYF,TGTGCCAGCAGTCCTCTAGCGGGCGGTGGGACAGATACGCAGTATTTT
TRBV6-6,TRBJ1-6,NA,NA,CATSDGSDSPLHF,TGTGCCACCTCGGACGGTTCTGATTCACCCCTCCACTTT
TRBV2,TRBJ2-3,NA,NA,CASLGARGDTQYF,TGTGCCAGCCTCGGGGCACGGGGAGATACGCAGTATTTT
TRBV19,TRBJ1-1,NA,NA,CASSITWGDTEAFF,TGTGCCAGTAGTATTACTTGGGGGGACACTGAAGCTTTCTTT
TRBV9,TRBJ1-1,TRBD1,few,CASSAEDRADTEAFF,TGTGCCAGCAGCGCCGAGGACAGGGCGGACACTGAAGCTTTCTTT
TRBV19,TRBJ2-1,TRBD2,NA,CASRLAGDNEQFF,TGTGCCAGCCGTCTAGCGGGAGACAATGAGCAGTTCTTC
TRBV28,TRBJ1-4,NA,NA,CASSLGGANEKLFF,TGTGCCAGCAGTTTGGGGGGGGCTAATGAAAAACTGTTTTTT
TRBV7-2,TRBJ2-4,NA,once,CASSFEIAKNIQYF,TGTGCCAGCAGCTTTGAAATAGCCAAAAACATTCAGTACTTC
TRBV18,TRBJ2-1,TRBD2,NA,CASSPRSGGPDEQFF,TGTGCCAGCTCACCACGTTCGGGAGGGCCGGATGAGCAGTTCTTC
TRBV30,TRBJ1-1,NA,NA,CAWSALDRRNTEAFF,TGTGCCTGGAGTGCACTCGACAGGCGGAACACTGAAGCTTTCTTT